This entry lists 26 T cell receptor beta chains sequenced from one sample in a study of human CD4 T cells and Enterobacteriaceae. The memory gate held CD4+ cells that were not CD45RA+CCR7+CD95- naive cells, over 98% pure. This table comes from immunoSEQ multiplex PCR, and its TCRdb copy is limited to in-frame clones, with some not included. The table records approximately 26,000 clones, roughly 80% of them present only once. The sample was memory CD4+ T cells from blood. These receptors all come from a human donor in good health.

The chain links TRBV7-9 to TRBJ2-1, with TRBD2 matching 9 bases. This CDR3 has 14 residues. J gave up 7 bases and V 3 bases, and 4 bases lay outside the gene matches. Germline lookup yields CDR1 SEHNR and CDR2 FQNEAQ (reference sequence). The CDR3 DNA follows: TGTGCCAGCAGCTTTGGACTAGCGATGAATGAGCAGTTCTTC. Its translation: CASSFGLAMNEQFF.

The rearrangement links TRBV6-6 to TRBJ2-7; 7 nucleotides agree with TRBD2. The germline gives CDR1 MNHNY, CDR2 SVGAGI (reference sequence). The CDR3 is 14 residues long. The J segment lost 2 bases and the V segment lost 2 bases, leaving 3 bases of the junction unmatched. CDR3 region: CASSYGGVTYEQYF. The CDR3 DNA follows: TGTGCCAGCAGTTACGGGGGGGTGACCTACGAGCAGTACTTC.

The chain joins TRBV7-2 to TRBJ1-3; 8 bases are a match to TRBD1. Germline CDR1 SGHTA, CDR2 FQGNSA. This CDR3 has 15 residues. After removal of 5 bases from V and 0 bases from J, the junction contained 3 bases not matched to a gene. The CDR3 is CASSRDRNSGNTIYF. CDR3 in DNA: TGTGCCAGCAGCCGGGACAGGAACTCTGGAAACACCATATATTTT. The whole variable domain, remainder taken from reference TRBV7-2 and TRBJ1-3, is GAGVSQSPSNKVTEKGKDVELRCDPISGHTALYWYRQSLGQGLEFLIYFQGNSAPDKSGLPSDRFSAERTGGSVSTLTIQRTQQEDSAVYLCASSRDRNSGNTIYFGEGSWLTVV.

This sequence joins TRBV27 and TRBJ2-3, with TRBD1 matching 7 bases. The CDR3 is 15 amino acids. Looked up from germline, CDR1 is MNHEY and CDR2 is SMNVEV (reference sequence). V was pared by 4 bases and J by 9 bases, with 13 bases of the junction left unmatched. The CDR3 loop reads CASSSGTEVRSTQYF. CDR3 in DNA: TGTGCCAGCAGTTCCGGGACAGAAGTCCGATCGACGCAGTATTTT.

The V gene is TRBV13, the J gene TRBJ2-3, with no clear D. Germline V CDR1 and CDR2: PRHDT, FYEKMQ (reference sequence). Trimming removed 4 bases at V and 6 bases at J, with 11 bases between. This CDR3 contains 13 residues. CDR3 loop: CASSSRKRDTQYF. DNA for the CDR3: TGTGCCAGCAGCTCCCGGAAGAGGGATACGCAGTATTTT.

The gene calls are TRBV28 and TRBJ2-3, with D tentatively TRBD2 (6 bases). CDR1 and CDR2 from the germline V gene are MDHEN and SYDVKM. V was shortened by 5 bases and J by 5 bases, with 14 bases between the two germline ends. The CDR3 has 14 amino acids. CDR3: CASSPWGEIDTQYF. CDR3 DNA sequence: TGTGCCAGCAGTCCCTGGGGGGAAATAGATACGCAGTATTTT.

The chain carries TRBV4-2 and TRBJ1-5; D is possibly TRBD1 (5 bases). From germline, CDR1 is LGHNA and CDR2 YNFKEQ. Trimming left V 4 bases short and J 6 bases short, with 13 bases between. This CDR3 comprises 14 residues. The CDR3 coding sequence is TGTGCCAGCAGCCCCGGACAAACAGGTCAGCCCCAGCATTTT. The encoded protein is CASSPGQTGQPQHF.

This chain links TRBV2 with TRBJ2-1; TRBD1 is a possible D gene (5 bases). From germline, CDR1 is SNHLY and CDR2 FYNNEI. The CDR3 runs 12 residues. V was cut by 6 bases and J by 7 bases, with 10 bases left in between. CDR3 bases: TGTGCCAGCAGCGGGCAGGGTAATGAGCAGTTCTTC. Encoded protein: CASSGQGNEQFF.

The chain is built from TRBV25-1 and TRBJ2-7; D perhaps matches TRBD1 (6 bases). From germline, CDR1 is MGHDK and CDR2 SYGVNS. The CDR3 consists of 14 residues. With 2 bases removed from V and 4 bases from J, the gap between germline ends came to 12 bases. CDR3 sequence reads: CASSENLGAYEQYF. The CDR3 DNA reads as TGTGCCAGCAGTGAAAACTTGGGGGCTTACGAGCAGTACTTC.

The J gene is TRBJ2-1, the V gene TRBV5-8; 10 bases align to TRBD1. J lost 1 base, V lost 4 bases, and 2 bases had no gene match. The CDR3 has 15 residues. The germline CDR1 and CDR2 sequences are SGHTS and YDEGEE. The CDR3 spells CASSLGQGSYNEQFF. The CDR3 coding sequence is TGTGCCAGCAGCCTGGGACAGGGGTCCTACAATGAGCAGTTCTTC.

This clone was observed once. The chain recombines TRBV29-1 with TRBJ1-5; no firm D call. This CDR3 has 8 residues. Germline V gene sequence: CDR1 SQVTM, CDR2 ANQGSEA. Between the trimmed V and J ends, which lost 7 bases and 7 bases, there was a span of 2 bases. CDR3 sequence: CSGQPQHF. As DNA, the CDR3 is TGCAGCGGACAGCCCCAGCATTTT.

The chain is built from TRBV5-1 and TRBJ2-3, with 8 positions matching TRBD1. The V segment lost 6 bases and the J segment 10 bases; nucleotides outside the gene matches: 13. This CDR3 contains 14 residues. Germline loops: CDR1 SGHRS, CDR2 YFSETQ. The CDR3 protein is CASTFSGGAEAQYF. Here the CDR3 DNA reads TGCGCCAGCACCTTCTCAGGGGGCGCCGAGGCGCAGTATTTT.

The chain combines TRBV11-1 with TRBJ2-5, with a weak D call TRBD1 (5 bases). Germline CDR1 SGHAT, CDR2 FQDESV (reference sequence). The CDR3 consists of 16 residues. With 5 bases removed from V and 1 base from J, the gap between germline ends came to 17 bases. The CDR3 nucleotides are TGTGCCAGCAGCAAACGACAGAGCCTGGTCCAAGAGACCCAGTACTTC. As protein: CASSKRQSLVQETQYF.

In this sample, this clone turned up once. The chain recombines TRBV9 with TRBJ2-2; tentatively, D is TRBD2 (7 bases). This CDR3 region has 16 residues. Trimming removed 2 bases from V and 6 bases from J, with 17 bases in between. Germline assignment: CDR1 SGDLS and CDR2 YYNGEE. CDR3: CASSVGAGHAAGELFF. CDR3 nucleotides: TGTGCCAGCAGCGTTGGAGCGGGACATGCGGCCGGGGAGCTGTTTTTT.

This chain connects TRBV14 to TRBJ2-7; tentative D call: TRBD1 (6 bases). CDR3 length: 13 amino acids. Germline-derived CDR1 and CDR2 are SGHDN and FVKESK. The V and J ends lost 5 bases and 2 bases respectively, with 10 bases between them. CDR3 DNA: TGTGCCAGCAGCTCACAGGGACCCTACGAGCAGTACTTC. Amino acids: CASSSQGPYEQYF.

DNA of the CDR3: TGTGCCAGCAGGCAGGACCGAAGCTCTGGAAACACCATATATTTT. This translates into CASRQDRSSGNTIYF. This chain joins TRBV7-2 and TRBJ1-3; unclear D gene. Germline values: CDR1 SGHTA, CDR2 FQGNSA. Trimming stripped 6 bases from V and 0 bases from J, with 12 bases between. The CDR3 has 15 amino acids.

This clone occurred a few times. The gene calls are TRBV5-8 and TRBJ2-5; D gene unclear. Germline V gene lookup returns CDR1 SGHTS and CDR2 YDEGEE. V lost 3 bases to trimming and J lost 3 bases, with 9 bases between them. The CDR3 contains 13 residues. The CDR3 reads CASSSRSKETQYF. For the CDR3, the DNA is TGTGCCAGCAGCTCTAGGTCGAAAGAGACCCAGTACTTC. The whole variable domain, remainder taken from reference TRBV5-8 and TRBJ2-5, is EAGVTQSPTHLIKTRGQQATLRCSPISGHTSVYWYQQALGLGLQFLLWYDEGEERNRGNFPPRFSGRQFPNYSSELNVNALELEDSALYLCASSSRSKETQYFGPGTRLLVL.

The chain couples TRBV30 to TRBJ1-2; 7 nucleotides line up with TRBD1. V lost 7 bases, J lost 7 bases, and 15 bases stayed unmatched. The germline V gene has CDR1 GTSNPN and CDR2 SVGIG (reference sequence). This CDR3 is 14 amino acids long. CDR3 bases: TGTGCCTCCTCACTTGCAGGGGGTCCCTTTGGCTACACCTTC. This translates into CASSLAGGPFGYTF.

This chain joins TRBV28 and TRBJ2-7; TRBD1 might be the D (5 bases). Germline V gene data show CDR1 as MDHEN and CDR2 as SYDVKM. Trimming took 1 base from V and 0 from J, leaving 10 bases between them. This CDR3 is built from 15 residues. CDR3: CASSLLQGTSYEQYF. CDR3 sequence (DNA): TGTGCCAGCAGTTTATTGCAGGGCACCTCCTACGAGCAGTACTTC. The full variable domain, in which reference TRBV28 and TRBJ2-7 provide the parts outside the CDR3, is DVKVTQSSRYLVKRTGEKVFLECVQDMDHENMFWYRQDPGLGLRLIYFSYDVKMKEKGDIPEGYSVSREKKERFSLILESASTNQTSMYLCASSLLQGTSYEQYFGPGTRLTVT.

This chain uses TRBV7-8 with TRBJ2-3; D is unclear. CDR3 length: 17 amino acids. Germline V CDR1 and CDR2: SGHVS, FQNEAQ. V was pared by 4 bases and J by 4 bases, with 21 bases between. This chain's CDR3 is CASSSLVLPTAADTQYF. The CDR3 bases are TGTGCCAGCAGCTCCTTAGTGTTACCAACGGCAGCAGATACGCAGTATTTT.

The J gene is TRBJ1-5, the V gene TRBV12-5; no clear D gene. Trimming cost V 6 bases and J 7 bases, with 16 bases left between them. The V gene's germline CDR1 is LGHNT and CDR2 FRNRAP. This CDR3 comprises 14 residues. The CDR3 DNA is TGTGCTAGTGGACCGGGTTTTTCGGAGCAGCCCCAGCATTTT. This translates into CASGPGFSEQPQHF. The whole variable domain, filled in from reference TRBV12-5 and TRBJ1-5, reads DARVTQTPRHKVTEMGQEVTMRCQPILGHNTVFWYRQTMMQGLELLAYFRNRAPLDDSGMPKDRFSAEMPDATLATLKIQPSEPRDSAVYFCASGPGFSEQPQHFGDGTRLSIL.

V is TRBV27 and J is TRBJ1-2, with D possibly matching TRBD1 (5 bases). Trimming took 2 bases from V and 5 from J, leaving 12 bases between them. This CDR3 has 14 residues. Germline assignment: CDR1 MNHEY and CDR2 SMNVEV (reference sequence). Here the CDR3 reads CASSLAETAYGYTF. The CDR3 DNA follows: TGTGCCAGCAGTTTAGCGGAGACAGCTTATGGCTACACCTTC.

In its sample, this clone was seen once. This chain joins TRBV20-1 and TRBJ1-2; D uncertain. The CDR3 is made up of 11 amino acids. Per the germline V gene, CDR1 is DFQATT and CDR2 is SNEGSKA (reference sequence). Trimming left V 6 bases short and J 5 bases short, with 10 bases between. The CDR3 loop is CSATTRYGYTF. CDR3 sequence (DNA): TGCAGTGCCACCACTAGGTATGGCTACACCTTC.

This rearrangement joins TRBV19 to TRBJ2-3; TRBD2 agrees at 12 bases. V lost 2 bases to trimming and J lost 1 base; unmatched junction nucleotides: 4. Germline-derived CDR1 and CDR2 are LNHDA and SQIVND (reference sequence). The CDR3 is 17 amino acids. CDR3 protein: CASSIPPSGGGTDTQYF. The CDR3 DNA is TGTGCCAGTAGTATACCCCCTAGCGGGGGGGGCACAGATACGCAGTATTTT.

CDR3 amino acids: CASRTSGSPGYEQYF. DNA for the CDR3: TGTGCCAGCAGGACTAGCGGGAGTCCGGGGTACGAGCAGTACTTC. The V gene is TRBV2, the J gene TRBJ2-7; TRBD2 matches at 12 bases. CDR1 SNHLY and CDR2 FYNNEI come from the germline V gene. This CDR3 comprises 15 residues. The V and J ends lost 6 bases and 4 bases, in that order; junction bases with no gene match: 7.

V gene TRBV27 combines with J gene TRBJ1-2; possible D gene TRBD1, 5 bases. This CDR3 has 15 residues. V dropped 2 bases and J dropped 4 bases, with 14 bases sitting between them. In germline, CDR1 is MNHEY, CDR2 SMNVEV (reference sequence). In nucleotides, the CDR3 is TGTGCCAGCAGTTTAGGTGGGGCGCGGGGCTATGGCTACACCTTC. Translation gives CASSLGGARGYGYTF.